The rows below give T cell receptor beta chains drawn from one sample of a study of blood T cell repertoires in COVID-19. The protocol was immunoSEQ multiplex PCR, while the TCRdb copy is restricted to in-frame clones and leaves out a portion. Among 110,000 to 150,000 clones listed, 80% were seen once. The sample comprised peripheral blood. These receptors originate from a man in his sixties or seventies who had recovered from COVID-19. The CDR3 runs from the conserved cysteine through the conserved F or W. A D gene is named only where the DNA matches it firmly. Clone size, where shown, is once, few, many, or a class for clones that have expanded.

j_call d_call clone_size cdr3_length v_call cdr3_nt cdr3_aa
TRBJ2-7 - - 13 TRBV7-9 TGTGCCAGCCGGGACACGAGCTCCTACGAGCAGTACTTC CASRDTSSYEQYF
TRBJ2-7 TRBD1 - 14 TRBV6-2/TRBV6-3 TGTGCCAGCAGTCGGGGACAGGGGCCCTACGAGCAGTACTTC CASSRGQGPYEQYF
TRBJ2-4 - - 11 TRBV28 TGTGCCAGCAACTTGGGGACAACCGTCTACTTC CASNLGTTVYF
TRBJ2-1 TRBD2 - 15 TRBV6-5 TGTGCCAGCAGTCACAGACTAGCGGGAGACAATGAGCAGTTCTTC CASSHRLAGDNEQFF
TRBJ2-2 TRBD2 once 17 TRBV9 TGTGCCAGCAGCGCGCTTTTAGCGGGCCGGGACACCGGGGAGCTGTTTTTT CASSALLAGRDTGELFF
TRBJ2-7 - - 16 TRBV4-1 TGCGCCAGCAGCCAATCTCCCGGGATCATCTCTGGCGAGCAGTACTTC CASSQSPGIISGEQYF
TRBJ2-7 TRBD2 - 14 TRBV5-1 TGCGCCAGCAGCCCCGGGACTAACTCCTACGAGCAGTACTTC CASSPGTNSYEQYF
TRBJ2-7 - - 13 TRBV5-1 TGCGCCAGCAGGATCCCGGGGAGACGGGAGCAGTACTTC CASRIPGRREQYF
TRBJ2-1 TRBD1 - 14 TRBV19 TGTGCCAGTAGTATTCTAAGTGGGACAGATGAGCAGTTCTTC CASSILSGTDEQFF
TRBJ2-3 TRBD2 many 15 TRBV20-1 TGCAGTGCTAGTTCCCCCGCGGGAGTCAGGGATACGCAGTATTTT CSASSPAGVRDTQYF
TRBJ1-1 TRBD1 - 17 TRBV29-1 TGCAGCGTTGAAGATTCTACCTTCGGGACAGGGTTACGTGAAGCTTTCTTT CSVEDSTFGTGLREAFF
TRBJ2-5 - once 13 TRBV7-2 TGTGCCAGCAGCTCCCGAGGGTGGGAGACCCAGTACTTC CASSSRGWETQYF
TRBJ2-1 - - 13 TRBV12-3/TRBV12-4 TGTGCCAGCAGTTTGGGGGGAGCTAATGAGCAGTTCTTC CASSLGGANEQFF
TRBJ1-5 TRBD1 - 15 TRBV6-6 TGTGCCAGCAGGACCGGAGACAGGGCCGGGCAGCCCCAGCATTTT CASRTGDRAGQPQHF
TRBJ2-5 TRBD2 - 15 TRBV19 TGTGCCAGTAGTCCTCTGGGGACTACGTTCGCCACCCAGTACTTC CASSPLGTTFATQYF
TRBJ2-3 - - 13 TRBV24-1 TGTGCCACCAGTGATCCGGGGTCAGATACGCAGTATTTT CATSDPGSDTQYF
TRBJ2-7 TRBD1 - 18 TRBV11-2 TGTGCCAGCAGCTCAATCCAGGGGGCTTTTACTCTTTTCTACGAGCAGTACTTC CASSSIQGAFTLFYEQYF
TRBJ2-1 TRBD1 - 16 TRBV15 TGTGCCACCAGCGGACGTTGGACAGGAGGAGGTGATGAGCAGTTCTTC CATSGRWTGGGDEQFF
TRBJ1-2 - - 16 TRBV5-6 TGTGCCAGCAGCTTGGCCGGACTAGGGTTTAACTATGGCTACACCTTC CASSLAGLGFNYGYTF
TRBJ2-3 - - 14 TRBV15 TGTGCCACCAGCTGGACAGAAAGCACAGATACGCAGTATTTT CATSWTESTDTQYF
TRBJ1-5 - - 14 TRBV10-3 TGTGCCATCAGTGAGTCGGGGGGGAATCAGCCCCAGCATTTT CAISESGGNQPQHF
TRBJ1-2 TRBD1 - 12 TRBV29-1 TGCAGCGTTGAATCTCAGGGGGGCGGCTACACCTTC CSVESQGGGYTF
TRBJ2-1 - - 15 TRBV6-5 TGTGCCAGCAGCAGAAGCGGAGGCTCCTACAATGAGCAGTTCTTC CASSRSGGSYNEQFF
TRBJ2-3 - - 14 TRBV4-1 TGCGCCAGCAGCCAAGTGGGTAGCCGAGATACGCAGTATTTT CASSQVGSRDTQYF
TRBJ2-6 - - 15 TRBV27 TGTGCCAGCAGTCCCCTGGAGTCTGGGGCCAACGTCCTGACTTTC CASSPLESGANVLTF
TRBJ1-1 - few 15 TRBV13 TGTGCCAGCAGCTTACTGCCAGATGCCTCCACTGAAGCTTTCTTT CASSLLPDASTEAFF
TRBJ2-1 TRBD1 - 14 TRBV2 TGTGCCAGCGCCCGGGACAGGGATCAAAATGAGCAGTTCTTC CASARDRDQNEQFF
TRBJ2-1 - - 16 TRBV30 TGTGCCTGGAGGGGCCAAAGGGGGGGAGGGCCCGGTGAGCAGTTCTTC CAWRGQRGGGPGEQFF
TRBJ1-5 - - 16 TRBV7-2 TGTGCCAGCAGCTTAGTAACTGGGGCCAGCAATCAGCCCCAGCATTTT CASSLVTGASNQPQHF
TRBJ2-3 TRBD2 few 15 TRBV28 TGTGCCAGCAGTTTGTCGACTAGCGGGGGGGATACGCAGTATTTT CASSLSTSGGDTQYF
TRBJ2-7 TRBD1 - 15 TRBV7-8 TGTGCCAGCAGCCCCACCGGGACAGGGGCCTACGAGCAGTACTTC CASSPTGTGAYEQYF
TRBJ2-4 - - 16 TRBV27 TGTGCCAGCAGTTTTTCGACTGCCTCAGCCAAAAACATTCAGTACTTC CASSFSTASAKNIQYF
TRBJ2-7 TRBD1 - 13 TRBV12-3/TRBV12-4 TGTGCCACCGCGACAGGGGGAATCGCCGAGCAGTACTTC CATATGGIAEQYF
TRBJ2-3 - - 16 TRBV9 TGTGCCAGCAGCTCCCCGAGGGGGGGGAGGGCAGATACGCAGTATTTT CASSSPRGGRADTQYF
TRBJ2-3 TRBD1 few 13 TRBV6-6 TGTGCCAGCAGGGGACAGAGCACAGATACGCAGTATTTT CASRGQSTDTQYF
TRBJ2-7 - - 15 TRBV7-2 TGTGCCAGCAGCTTCTCTAGCCAGGGGGGCTACGAGCAGTACTTC CASSFSSQGGYEQYF
TRBJ1-1 - few 11 TRBV20-1 TGCAGTGCTAGGCGGGACACTGAAGCTTTCTTT CSARRDTEAFF
TRBJ2-7 TRBD2 - 15 TRBV18 TGTGCCAGCTCACCACAGCGGGAGCCCTCCTACGAGCAGTACTTC CASSPQREPSYEQYF
TRBJ1-2 - - 13 TRBV19 TGTGCCAGTAGTATTGGTCAGGGATGGAGCTACACCTTC CASSIGQGWSYTF
TRBJ2-1 TRBD2 - 15 TRBV7-6 TGTGCCAGCAGTTTTGATCTAGCGGGCCACAATGAGCAGTTCTTC CASSFDLAGHNEQFF